Sequencing of this T cell receptor beta chain was carried out in a study of shared clonotypes between healthy human individuals. Repertoires were generated with immunoSEQ multiplex PCR, while TCRdb's copy carries only in-frame clones and drops some. Of just over 2,000,000 clones listed, 95% are singletons. Germline V gene lookup returns CDR1 SNHLY and CDR2 FYNNEI. Deletions cut 3 bases from V and 2 bases from J, with 10 bases between. The CDR3 covers 15 residues. The chain carries TRBV2 and TRBJ2-2; D unclear. The TCR comes from a man between 18 and 29 years old in good health. Sample: naive CD4+ T cells sorted from blood. Subset indicated: CD45RA+ positively selected. The chain's CDR3 is CASSEVPGNTGELFF. CDR3 nucleotides: TGTGCCAGCAGTGAGGTCCCAGGTAACACCGGGGAGCTGTTTTTT.